This TCR beta chain derives from a study of blood T cell repertoires in COVID-19. The overall study: PBMCs, B-cell-depleted T cells, or T cells were the source of the cDNA or gDNA that made up the material.

In the study's own analysis: It was from reference gene primer amplification that nucleated cell counts were estimated. Profiling relied on immunoSEQ multiplex PCR, and the TCRdb table lists in-frame clones only, not all of them. V and J calls and clone size follow that table, whereas D and trimming were derived from the DNA. The data contain roughly 100,000 clones, 79% of them seen just once; the ten biggest clones take up over 15%. This TCR derives from a woman aged 80 or over with active or convalescent COVID-19. What was sequenced was peripheral blood.

This CDR3 is CASSSVGLSGGNEQFF. DNA of the CDR3: TGTGCCAGCAGCTCAGTCGGACTATCAGGCGGCAATGAGCAGTTCTTC. The chain is built from TRBV4-2 and TRBJ2-1; tentative D call: TRBD2 (6 bases). The CDR3 extends over 16 amino acids. Deletions cut 5 bases from V and 6 bases from J, with 20 bases between. Germline V gene lookup returns CDR1 LGHNA and CDR2 YNFKEQ.